A selection of T cell receptor beta chains follows, all from one sample in a study of post-analysis software for immune sequencing data. Each CDR3 protein is one row after TCRdb ran MiXCR on the PCR reads. This table holds 450,000 to 650,000 distinct CDR3 sequences, roughly 40% found once. The sample was blood. The receptors were gathered from a girl aged 5 to 17 with multiple sclerosis. Both conserved end residues are part of each CDR3. The D gene is left open where the match is weak. Rows may omit the clone size; those that give it use once, few, many or a size class.

j_call d_call clone_size v_call cdr3_nt cdr3_aa
TRBJ2-3 TRBD2 - TRBV29-1 TGCAGTTCTAGCGGCTACACAGATACGCAGTATTTT CSSSGYTDTQYF
TRBJ2-1 TRBD1 - TRBV10-3 TGTGCCATCAGTGCAGGGGGCGTGGGCAATGAGCAGTTCTTC CAISAGGVGNEQFF
TRBJ2-7 TRBD2 - TRBV2 TGTGCCAGCAGCGGGAGCGGGACTCTCTACGAGCAGTACTTC CASSGSGTLYEQYF
TRBJ1-1 - - TRBV6-6 TGTGCCAGCAGTTACTCCTATCACACTGAAGCTTTCTTT CASSYSYHTEAFF
TRBJ2-4 - few TRBV18 TGTGCCAGCTCACCTACGGACTCTCGCGGGCAGTACTTC CASSPTDSRGQYF
TRBJ2-3 TRBD2 - TRBV20-1 TGCAGTGGCGAGACCGGACTAGCTGGGGATACGCAGTATTTT CSGETGLAGDTQYF
TRBJ2-7 TRBD1 few TRBV7-6 TGTGCCAGCAGCGAAACCGGGACAGGGATAGCCAAGCAGTACTTC CASSETGTGIAKQYF
TRBJ1-1 - - TRBV29-1 TGCAGCGTGGGGTCGACGGGTATGAACACTGAAGCTTTCTTT CSVGSTGMNTEAFF
TRBJ2-3 TRBD2 - TRBV20-1 TGCAGTGCTCAAGCCGGGACTAGCGTCTCAGATACGCAGTATTTT CSAQAGTSVSDTQYF
TRBJ2-7 - few TRBV6-5 TGTGCCAGCGGGCAAGCGGTAAGGGGCCACGAGCAGTACTTC CASGQAVRGHEQYF
TRBJ1-1 TRBD1 - TRBV11-2 TGTGCCAGCAGCTTAGCAGGGGGCATGAACACTGAAGCTTTCTTT CASSLAGGMNTEAFF
TRBJ1-1 - - TRBV2 TGTGCCAGCAGTGATGGGCCCACTGAAGCTTTCTTT CASSDGPTEAFF
TRBJ2-1 TRBD1 - TRBV7-9 TGTGCCAGCAGCCCCCTCCCTAACAGGGGGGTGGATGAGCAGTTCTTC CASSPLPNRGVDEQFF
TRBJ1-5 - few TRBV15 TGTGCCACCAGCAGGGAGGGACCCGGCAATCAGCCCCAGCATTTT CATSREGPGNQPQHF
TRBJ1-2 - - TRBV6-5 TGTGCCAGCTCAGACTCGGGGCCACTCGGCTACACCTTC CASSDSGPLGYTF
TRBJ2-2 - few TRBV7-9 TGTGCCAGCAGCTTCAGGGCCCACACCGGGGAGCTGTTTTTT CASSFRAHTGELFF
TRBJ1-1 TRBD1 - TRBV4-1 TGCGCCAGCAGCTTCCCGACAGGGGGGACCACTGAAGCTTTCTTT CASSFPTGGTTEAFF
TRBJ1-2 - few TRBV7-9 TGTGCCAGCAGCTTAGGTGCGCTCACCTTC CASSLGALTF
TRBJ2-5 - few TRBV12-3/TRBV12-4 TGTGCCAGCAGCCAGAGCAGGGGTCCGGAGACCCAGTACTTC CASSQSRGPETQYF
TRBJ2-5 - - TRBV5-1 TGCGCCAGCAGCTTACGACCCGGGGGTGAGGAGACCCAGTACTTC CASSLRPGGEETQYF
TRBJ2-2 - - TRBV9 TGTGCCAGCAAGCAGAGGGCTGGCGGGGAGCTGTTTTTT CASKQRAGGELFF
TRBJ2-7 - once TRBV29-1 TGCAGCGTTATACGGGACTCTTCCTACGAGCAGTACTTC CSVIRDSSYEQYF
TRBJ2-3 - - TRBV28 TGTGCCAGCACCGCGGGTGGATTCGGCACAGATACGCAGTATTTT CASTAGGFGTDTQYF
TRBJ1-5 - - TRBV12-3/TRBV12-4 TGTGCCAGTTCTCCCCGGGGGGCGAGCAATCAGCCCCAGCATTTT CASSPRGASNQPQHF
TRBJ2-3 - - TRBV5-1 TGCGCCAGCAGCCTGGGGGACCGGGCGGCAGATACGCAGTATTTT CASSLGDRAADTQYF
TRBJ2-5 - few TRBV3-1 TGTGCCAGCAGCCAACAACAGCAGTACCAAGAGACCCAGTACTTC CASSQQQQYQETQYF
TRBJ2-3 TRBD2 few TRBV6-1 TGTGCCAGCAGCCCCGCACTAGCGGGAGGAGATACGCAGTATTTT CASSPALAGGDTQYF
TRBJ2-5 TRBD1 few TRBV9 TGTGCCAGCAGCGTAGTGGACAGGGGGGTGACCCAGTACTTC CASSVVDRGVTQYF
TRBJ1-2 - - TRBV11-1 TGTGCCAGCAGCTTATTCGAGGGGATCGGATATGGCTACACCTTC CASSLFEGIGYGYTF
TRBJ1-1 - - TRBV18 TGTGCCAGCTCACCATCGCTGCAGAGATTCGCTTTCTTT CASSPSLQRFAFF
TRBJ2-7 TRBD2 - TRBV11-3 TGTGCCAGCAGCCTAAGACTAGCGTTGTACTTC CASSLRLALYF
TRBJ1-5 - - TRBV6-5 TGTGCCAGCAGTTACTACGGGCCAGGGGATCAGCCCCAGCATTTT CASSYYGPGDQPQHF
TRBJ2-5 - - TRBV5-1 TGCGCCAGCAGCTTGGTGTTCCAAGAAGAAGAGACCCAGTACTTC CASSLVFQEEETQYF
TRBJ2-7 TRBD1 many TRBV12-3/TRBV12-4 TGTGCCAGCAGTTGGGACAGGTACGAGCAGTACTTC CASSWDRYEQYF
TRBJ2-7 TRBD1 - TRBV20-1 TGCAGTGCTAGAGACCAGACAGGGTCCTCCTACGAGCAGTACTTC CSARDQTGSSYEQYF
TRBJ2-3 - - TRBV5-5 TGCGCCAGCAGCTTGAAAATAGCGGAAACCACAGATACGCAGTATTTT CASSLKIAETTDTQYF
TRBJ1-2 TRBD1 few TRBV7-2 TGTGCCAGCAGCTTCCGACAGGGGAGACGCGGCTACACCTTC CASSFRQGRRGYTF
TRBJ2-1 TRBD2 few TRBV5-1 TGCGCCAGCAGCTTGGAGTGGAAGCGGGGGAGGGATGAGCAGTTCTTC CASSLEWKRGRDEQFF
TRBJ2-3 - - TRBV12-3/TRBV12-4 TGTGCCAGCAGTTTGAATACTATGGGCACAGATACGCAGTATTTT CASSLNTMGTDTQYF
TRBJ2-1 - few TRBV7-9 TGTGCCAGCAGCTTACATTCCGATGAGCAGTTCTTC CASSLHSDEQFF
TRBJ2-3 TRBD1 - TRBV6-1 TGTGCCAGCAGCAGGGGGCCCCGCACAGATACGCAGTATTTT CASSRGPRTDTQYF
TRBJ2-1 TRBD2 - TRBV6-4 TGTGCCAGCAGTGTGCGGGGGGGCACGGATGAGCAGTTCTTC CASSVRGGTDEQFF
TRBJ2-1 TRBD1 few TRBV10-3 TGTGCCATCAGTGCGGACAGGGGAGTCTTCAATGAGCAGTTCTTC CAISADRGVFNEQFF
TRBJ2-7 - few TRBV5-1 TGCGCCAGCAGCTATATCCGTCAGGACGAGCAGTACTTC CASSYIRQDEQYF
TRBJ1-1 - few TRBV29-1 TGCAGCGTTGTGGACAGATTGAACACTGAAGCTTTCTTT CSVVDRLNTEAFF
TRBJ2-7 TRBD1 - TRBV28 TGTGCCAGCAGTTTCCCCTGGACAGGGGGCGACCATCACGAGCAGTACTTC CASSFPWTGGDHHEQYF
TRBJ2-1 - few TRBV20-1 TGCAGTGCTAGAGATCCAGCCCGACTAGAGGTCTACAATGAGCAGTTCTTC CSARDPARLEVYNEQFF
TRBJ2-7 - few TRBV20-1 TGCAGTGCTAGGGAGGGGAGTTCCTACGAGCAGTACTTC CSAREGSSYEQYF
TRBJ2-3 TRBD2 - TRBV12-3/TRBV12-4 TGTGCCAGCAGCCCCGGGGGACTAGGGTCGGATACGCGGTATTTT CASSPGGLGSDTRYF